The rows below give T cell receptor beta chains drawn from one sample of a study of identical twins. TCRdb recomputed calls from the 5' RACE reads with MiXCR, one row per CDR3 protein. Among approximately 550,000 distinct CDR3 sequences listed, under 25% were seen once. These data were also reused for a study on yellow fever vaccine responses in identical twins.

The sequencing sample was made of CD4+ T cells sorted from blood. The receptors stem from a woman between 18 and 30 years old in good health. CDR3s include the opening cysteine and the closing phenylalanine or tryptophan. D genes are given only for firm matches. Size is omitted from some rows. Given values are once, few, many or a class for expanded clones.

j_call | d_call | clone_size | v_call | cdr3_nt | cdr3_aa
TRBJ2-1 | - | - | TRBV2 | TGTGCCAGCAGTGAGGGTTGGGCGGCCCGTCCCCCCCTCTTC | CASSEGWAARPPLF
TRBJ2-3 | TRBD2 | - | TRBV28 | TGTGCCAGCAGTCTTTCGACGACTAGCGGGAGGACCACAGATACGCAGTATTTT | CASSLSTTSGRTTDTQYF
TRBJ2-1 | TRBD2 | few | TRBV5-6 | TGTGCCAGCAGGTTAGCGGGAGCTCCCTACAATGAGCAGTTCTTC | CASRLAGAPYNEQFF
TRBJ2-5 | - | few | TRBV5-1 | TGCGCCAGCAGCTTGAATTCCCCCGGGGGGCCGGAGACCCAGTACTTC | CASSLNSPGGPETQYF
TRBJ2-2 | - | once | TRBV12-3/TRBV12-4 | TGTGCCAGCAGTTTTAAGTTGGGCGGGGAGCTGTTTTTT | CASSFKLGGELFF
TRBJ2-6 | TRBD1 | few | TRBV5-1 | TGCGCCAGAGGAACGACGACACAGGGGATACCTTCACTCTCTGGGGCCAACGTCCTGACTTTC | CARGTTTQGIPSLSGANVLTF
TRBJ2-2 | - | - | TRBV5-1 | TGCGCCAGCAGCTTGGACGGGGGAGTAGGTACCGGGGAGCTGTTTTTT | CASSLDGGVGTGELFF
TRBJ2-3 | - | - | TRBV5-1 | TGCGCCAGCAGCTTGACAGAGATAGATACGCAGTATTTT | CASSLTEIDTQYF
TRBJ2-7 | - | - | TRBV5-1 | TGCGCCAGCAGCTTACAGGGACCTAACTACGAGCAGTACTTC | CASSLQGPNYEQYF
TRBJ2-4 | - | - | TRBV7-2 | TGTGCCAGCAGTTCGGCCGGGGCCAAAAACATTCAGTACTTC | CASSSAGAKNIQYF
TRBJ2-1 | - | few | TRBV20-1 | TGCAGTGCTAGAGTTAGCGGAGGGGACAATGAGCAGTTCTTC | CSARVSGGDNEQFF
TRBJ2-2 | TRBD1 | - | TRBV5-1 | TGCGCCAGCAGCCTGGGACAGGGAGGATGGTCCGGGGAGCTGTTTTTT | CASSLGQGGWSGELFF
TRBJ1-1 | - | - | TRBV15 | TGTGCCACCAGCAGAGATTTCGGGAGGAACACTGAAGCTTTCTTT | CATSRDFGRNTEAFF
TRBJ2-1 | TRBD2 | - | TRBV20-1 | TGCAGTGCTTCCACCGGGACTAGCGATGAGCAGTTCTTC | CSASTGTSDEQFF
TRBJ2-2 | TRBD1 | few | TRBV5-6 | TGTGCCAGCAGCTTTACACAGGGGGCGCGAGTCACCGGGGAGCTGTTTTTT | CASSFTQGARVTGELFF
TRBJ2-1 | - | - | TRBV29-1 | TGCAGCGTTGATAGGGGAGGCAGCTCCTACAATGAGCAGTTCTTC | CSVDRGGSSYNEQFF
TRBJ2-1 | - | few | TRBV20-1 | TGCAGTCCTGACAGAAACAATGAGCAGTTCTTC | CSPDRNNEQFF
TRBJ2-3 | TRBD2 | - | TRBV10-3 | TGTGCCATCAGTGAGTTGAGGACTAGCGGGAGTGGCACAGATACGCAGTATTTT | CAISELRTSGSGTDTQYF
TRBJ2-5 | - | - | TRBV11-2 | TGTGCCAGCAGCGTCTCAGCCGGGGAGACCCAGTACTTC | CASSVSAGETQYF
TRBJ2-5 | TRBD1 | few | TRBV7-3 | TGTGCCAGCAGCCCCACAGGGGGGATTAGGGAGACCCAGTACTTC | CASSPTGGIRETQYF